One sample yielded the 16 T cell receptor beta chains listed below, sequenced in a study of blood T cell repertoires in COVID-19. Clones were read by immunoSEQ multiplex PCR, and TCRdb kept only the in-frame ones, dropping some. The top ten clones hold over 4% of a sample with tens of thousands of clones, about 86% of them seen once. Sequencing was done on a sample of peripheral blood. Receptors were obtained from a man aged 50 to 60 with acute or convalescent COVID-19.

The chain uses TRBV25-1 and TRBJ1-1, with 8 positions matching TRBD1. This CDR3 has 14 residues. V shed 4 bases and J 3 bases; nucleotides not matched to a gene: 4. Germline V CDR1 and CDR2: MGHDK, SYGVNS. The CDR3 loop is CASSVSTGDTEAFF. The CDR3 region has the DNA TGTGCCAGCAGTGTCTCGACAGGGGACACTGAAGCTTTCTTT.

The V call is TRBV27, the J call TRBJ2-5; 8 nucleotides line up with TRBD1. The CDR3 loop spans 15 amino acids. Germline CDR1 MNHEY, CDR2 SMNVEV (reference sequence). The V and J ends lost 5 bases and 5 bases, in that order; junction bases with no gene match: 10. CDR3 sequence reads: CASSRMDRARETQYF. The CDR3 bases are TGTGCCAGCAGTCGAATGGACAGGGCGAGGGAGACCCAGTACTTC.

In nucleotides, the CDR3 is TGTGCCAGCAGCCAAGGGAACTGGCAAGGGGAACACGAGCAGTACTTC. This codes for CASSQGNWQGEHEQYF. The chain employs TRBV4-2 and TRBJ2-7; D might be TRBD1 (5 bases). There are 16 residues in the CDR3. V lost 1 base and J lost 5, with 18 bases in between. CDR1 is LGHNA, CDR2 YNFKEQ, per germline.

The chain is built from TRBV7-2 and TRBJ1-2; 9 bases align to TRBD1. CDR1 SGHTA and CDR2 FQGNSA come from the germline V gene. The V segment lost 5 bases and the J segment 4 bases; nucleotides outside the gene matches: 8. The CDR3 sequence is 15 residues long. CDR3 protein: CASSQQGALGYGYTF. CDR3 in DNA: TGTGCCAGCAGCCAACAGGGGGCGCTGGGCTATGGCTACACCTTC. Variable domain in full (rest from reference TRBV7-2 and TRBJ1-2): GAGVSQSPSNKVTEKGKDVELRCDPISGHTALYWYRQSLGQGLEFLIYFQGNSAPDKSGLPSDRFSAERTGGSVSTLTIQRTQQEDSAVYLCASSQQGALGYGYTFGSGTRLTVV.

This clone was picked up a small number of times. This chain links TRBV19 with TRBJ1-4; TRBD1 matches 9 bases. The CDR3 sequence is 15 residues long. Trimming at V came to 5 bases and at J to 6 bases, leaving 7 bases not matched to a gene. The germline gives CDR1 LNHDA, CDR2 SQIVND (reference sequence). CDR3 in amino acids: CASSSSDRGYEKLFF. CDR3 bases: TGTGCCAGTAGTTCCTCGGACAGGGGATATGAAAAACTGTTTTTT.

The DNA of the CDR3 is TGTGCCAGCAGCTCACCTGCGGGACAGGTGGTTTTTACGCAGTATTTT. Encoded protein: CASSSPAGQVVFTQYF. The genes are TRBV7-9 and TRBJ2-3; 8 bases match TRBD1. V lost 4 bases, J lost 8 bases, and 14 bases stayed unmatched. CDR3 length: 16 residues. Germline values: CDR1 SEHNR, CDR2 FQNEAQ (reference sequence). Together with reference TRBV7-9 and TRBJ2-3, the CDR3 gives the full variable domain: DTGVSQNPRHKITKRGQNVTFRCDPISEHNRLYWYRQTLGQGPEFLTYFQNEAQLEKSRLLSDRFSAERPKGSFSTLEIQRTEQGDSAMYLCASSSPAGQVVFTQYFGPGTRLTVL.

The chain uses TRBV7-8 and TRBJ2-5; D not certain. This CDR3 spans 16 amino acids. Per germline, CDR1 SGHVS and CDR2 FQNEAQ. Trimming left V 1 base short and J 3 bases short, with 15 bases between. The CDR3 bases are TGTGCCAGCAGCTTAGTTGTAGGTCAGCGCGAAGAGACCCAGTACTTC. Protein sequence: CASSLVVGQREETQYF.

This rearrangement joins TRBV9 to TRBJ2-3; weak D call: TRBD2 (7 bases). Germline V CDR1 and CDR2: SGDLS, YYNGEE. The V end was cut by 0 bases, the J end by 3 bases, with 11 bases between. The CDR3 is 15 amino acids. As DNA, the CDR3 is TGTGCCAGCAGCGTAGAGGAGGGGGGGACAGATACGCAGTATTTT. It specifies CASSVEEGGTDTQYF.

The chain uses TRBV10-3 and TRBJ1-2; no definite D call. Germline CDR1 is ENHRY and CDR2 is SYGVKD. This CDR3 contains 14 residues. V was cut by 3 bases and J by 7 bases, with 15 bases left in between. The CDR3 loop reads CAISDTQTYSGYTF. CDR3 sequence (DNA): TGTGCCATCAGTGACACTCAGACATATTCTGGCTACACCTTC.

The J gene is TRBJ2-1, the V gene TRBV5-1; 14 bases fit TRBD2. CDR3 size: 18 residues. Germline V gives CDR1 SGHRS, CDR2 YFSETQ. The junction had 14 bases not matched to a gene; V was cut back by 4 bases and J by 8 bases. CDR3 sequence reads: CASSVTPKGTSGSDEQFF. The CDR3 DNA reads TGCGCCAGCAGCGTAACACCTAAAGGGACTAGCGGGAGTGATGAGCAGTTCTTC.

This clone occurred once. The chain couples TRBV6-5 to TRBJ2-6, with D uncertain. Trimming took off 10 bases at V and 0 bases at J, with 10 bases between the two ends. The CDR3 loop spans 14 amino acids. In germline, CDR1 is MNHEY, CDR2 SVGAGI. Here the CDR3 reads CAIRWSSGANVLTF. The CDR3, as DNA: TGTGCCATCCGGTGGAGCTCTGGGGCCAACGTCCTGACTTTC.

The CDR3 here is CASSMVGTGSSGNTIYF. CDR3 DNA sequence: TGTGCCAGTAGTATGGTGGGGACAGGAAGCTCTGGAAACACCATATATTTT. The gene calls are TRBV19 and TRBJ1-3; 8 positions match TRBD1. With 3 bases clipped from V and 0 bases from J, the junction kept 7 bases outside the gene matches. CDR3 length: 17 amino acids. Germline V CDR1 and CDR2: LNHDA, SQIVND (reference sequence).

This chain links TRBV5-1 with TRBJ2-6; maybe TRBD1 (6 bases). Trimming removed 2 bases at V and 2 bases at J, with 8 bases between. CDR1 is SGHRS, CDR2 YFSETQ, per germline. The CDR3 contains 15 residues. Written as DNA, the CDR3 is TGCGCCAGCAGCTTTGAGGGGGCTGGGGCCAACGTCCTGACTTTC. This gives the protein CASSFEGAGANVLTF. Using reference TRBV5-1 and TRBJ2-6 for the parts outside the CDR3, the full variable domain is KAGVTQTPRYLIKTRGQQVTLSCSPISGHRSVSWYQQTPGQGLQFLFEYFSETQRNKGNFPGRFSGRQFSNSRSEMNVSTLELGDSALYLCASSFEGAGANVLTFGAGSRLTVL.

The J gene is TRBJ2-1, the V gene TRBV6-6; 14 bases align to TRBD2. CDR3 length: 15 residues. Germline assignment: CDR1 MNHNY and CDR2 SVGAGI (reference sequence). V lost 5 bases and J lost 8; bases outside the gene matches: 5. The CDR3 nucleotides are TGTGCCAGCAGTGGGACTAGCGGGAGTATAGATGAGCAGTTCTTC. As protein: CASSGTSGSIDEQFF.

The rearrangement uses TRBV10-3 and TRBJ1-2; unclear D gene. Germline loops: CDR1 ENHRY, CDR2 SYGVKD. V lost 4 bases and J lost 4, with 4 bases in between. This CDR3 region has 11 residues. DNA of the CDR3: TGTGCCATCAGTGTCAGCTATGGCTACACCTTC. It encodes CAISVSYGYTF.

This clone was recorded a few times. The CDR3 DNA follows: TGCGCCAGCAGCTTGGCCAACTTGGACACTGAAGCTTTCTTT. Its translation is CASSLANLDTEAFF. This rearrangement joins TRBV5-1 to TRBJ1-1, with D hard to call. V lost 0 bases and J 3 bases, leaving 9 bases between the germline ends. Per germline, CDR1 SGHRS and CDR2 YFSETQ. The CDR3 is 14 amino acids.